One and the same sample provided the 21 T cell receptor beta chains below, sequenced in a study of Ad26.COV2.S vaccination and SARS-CoV-2 variants. Treatment of the sample: around 19 received Ad26.COV2.S at low or high dose, single or two shots; roughly 5 received placebo; per-sample allocation not given. Collection of samples fell on day 63 after the first vaccine or placebo injection. Profiling relied on immunoSEQ multiplex PCR, and the TCRdb table lists in-frame clones only, not all of them. The sample consists of roughly 680,000 clones, 80% to 90% of them appearing once. Material: peripheral blood, obtained in a trial of Ad26.COV2.S vaccine versus placebo. The origin of the receptors is a person aged 18-65 years who received the Ad26.COV2.S COVID-19 vaccine or a placebo.

The chain recombines TRBV9 with TRBJ1-2, with D possibly TRBD1 on 5 matching bases. Trimming shortened V by 0 bases and J by 7 bases, and 16 bases separated the two germline ends. The CDR3 loop spans 15 amino acids. Germline values: CDR1 SGDLS, CDR2 YYNGEE. The CDR3 sequence is CASSVAETAVGGYTF. CDR3 DNA: TGTGCCAGCAGCGTAGCGGAGACAGCAGTAGGTGGCTACACCTTC.

The chain has TRBV9 and TRBJ1-2; 7 positions agree with TRBD1. The CDR3 length is 16 residues. The V and J ends lost 4 bases and 8 bases, in that order; junction bases with no gene match: 17. Germline CDR1 SGDLS, CDR2 YYNGEE. The CDR3 DNA is TGTGCCAGCAGCAGCGGACAGGTGGGGACTATAAGCGGCTACACCTTC. This gives the protein CASSSGQVGTISGYTF.

This chain uses TRBV6-5 with TRBJ2-3; D call uncertain. The V end lost 4 bases, the J end lost 5 bases, and 4 bases lay between the germline ends. The CDR3 totals 11 residues. Germline V gene lookup returns CDR1 MNHEY and CDR2 SVGAGI. The CDR3 protein is CASSWGDTQYF. The CDR3 DNA sequence: TGTGCCAGCAGTTGGGGAGATACGCAGTATTTT.

The chain links TRBV5-1 to TRBJ1-1; D uncertain. V shed 2 bases and J shed 5 bases, with 13 bases lying between them. The length of the CDR3 is 14 residues. CDR1 is SGHRS, CDR2 YFSETQ, per germline. CDR3 sequence reads: CASSFGVPKTEAFF. The CDR3 nucleotides read TGCGCCAGCAGCTTCGGGGTCCCGAAGACTGAAGCTTTCTTT. Based on the CDR3 plus reference TRBV5-1 and TRBJ1-1, the full variable domain is KAGVTQTPRYLIKTRGQQVTLSCSPISGHRSVSWYQQTPGQGLQFLFEYFSETQRNKGNFPGRFSGRQFSNSRSEMNVSTLELGDSALYLCASSFGVPKTEAFFGQGTRLTVV.

The chain combines TRBV24-1 with TRBJ2-7, with 10 positions matching TRBD1. The CDR3 length is 19 residues. Trimming took 4 bases from V and 0 from J; bases not matched to a gene: 14. CDR1 KGHDR and CDR2 SFDVKD come from the germline V gene. CDR3: CATSDQTAGQGDSSYEQYF. The CDR3 coding sequence is TGTGCCACCAGTGACCAAACCGCCGGACAGGGGGACTCCTCCTACGAGCAGTACTTC.

The rearrangement joins TRBV6-6 to TRBJ2-5, with D unclear. V was clipped by 6 bases and J by 5 bases, with 10 bases between them. Germline-derived CDR1 and CDR2 are MNHNY and SVGAGI (reference sequence). The CDR3 contains 12 residues. CDR3 DNA sequence: TGTGCCAGCAGCGAAGGGTGGGAGACCCAGTACTTC. The encoded protein is CASSEGWETQYF.

Written as DNA, the CDR3 is TGTGCCAGCAGTTGGGATGGCGAGACCCAGTACTTC. Translating it yields CASSWDGETQYF. This chain joins TRBV27 and TRBJ2-5; D uncertain. CDR1 and CDR2 (germline): MNHEY, SMNVEV (reference sequence). Deletions cut 4 bases from V and 5 bases from J, with 8 bases between. This CDR3 region has 12 residues.

J is TRBJ2-3 and V is TRBV24-1; the D is unclear. The germline V gene encodes CDR1 KGHDR and CDR2 SFDVKD. This CDR3 contains 13 residues. Trimming left V 4 bases short and J 3 bases short, with 7 bases between. CDR3 residues: CATSDSGTDTQYF. The CDR3 nucleotides read TGTGCCACCAGTGACTCCGGGACAGATACGCAGTATTTT.

The chain couples TRBV19 to TRBJ2-2; TRBD2 agrees at 9 bases. CDR3 length: 16 amino acids. The V and J ends lost 7 bases and 0 bases, in that order; junction bases with no gene match: 6. Germline CDR1 and CDR2: LNHDA and SQIVND (reference sequence). This CDR3 is CASMRAGGPNTGELFF. DNA for the CDR3: TGTGCCAGTATGAGAGCGGGAGGACCGAACACCGGGGAGCTGTTTTTT.

The chain employs TRBV18 and TRBJ2-1, with 9 bases that match TRBD2. V shed 4 bases and J 3 bases; nucleotides not matched to a gene: 1. This CDR3 has 14 amino acids. Germline values: CDR1 KGHSH, CDR2 LQKENI. The CDR3 bases are TGTGCCAGCTCACTAGCGGGGGACTACAATGAGCAGTTCTTC. This codes for CASSLAGDYNEQFF.

The V gene is TRBV5-6, the J gene TRBJ1-2, with 8 nucleotides matching TRBD1. V was clipped by 4 bases and J by 5 bases; unmatched bases: 4. Germline V CDR1 and CDR2: SGHDT, YYEEEE. The CDR3 runs 13 residues. CDR3 residues: CASSDRGQYGYTF. The CDR3 coding sequence is TGTGCCAGCAGCGACAGGGGCCAATATGGCTACACCTTC.

The rearrangement uses TRBV6-5 and TRBJ2-2; no definite D call. This CDR3 has 15 amino acids. Trimming pared 7 bases from V and 2 bases from J, leaving 14 bases between. CDR1 and CDR2 from the germline V gene are MNHEY and SVGAGI. The CDR3 sequence: CASNFRATNTGELFF. DNA of the CDR3: TGTGCCAGCAATTTTCGGGCCACTAACACCGGGGAGCTGTTTTTT.

The V and J genes are TRBV6-5 and TRBJ1-5, with D perhaps matching TRBD1 (5 bases). V shed 6 bases and J shed 7 bases, with 16 bases lying between them. Looked up from germline, CDR1 is MNHEY and CDR2 is SVGAGI. The CDR3 is 14 residues long. Here the CDR3 reads CASRFSGSEQPQHF. Written as DNA, the CDR3 is TGTGCCAGCAGGTTCTCAGGGTCAGAGCAGCCCCAGCATTTT.

The chain uses TRBV2 and TRBJ1-1; the D is unclear. The CDR3 has 12 residues. Trimming removed 8 bases from V and 5 bases from J, with 12 bases in between. CDR1 and CDR2 from the germline V gene are SNHLY and FYNNEI. The CDR3 reads CASGGRETEAFF. The CDR3 DNA is TGTGCCAGCGGAGGACGGGAAACTGAAGCTTTCTTT.

The chain is built from TRBV6-2 or TRBV6-3 and TRBJ2-3; the match to TRBD1 covers 8 bases. V dropped 2 bases and J dropped 3; count of bases not matched to a gene: 1. Per the germline V gene, CDR1 is MNHEY and CDR2 is SVGEGT. This CDR3 has 14 amino acids. This CDR3 reads CASSYRQGTDTQYF. In DNA form, the CDR3 reads TGTGCCAGCAGTTACCGACAGGGGACAGATACGCAGTATTTT.

This clone was seen more than once but under ten times. The V gene is TRBV18, the J gene TRBJ1-1; 11 positions agree with TRBD1. This CDR3 contains 15 residues. The V gene end was trimmed by 6 bases and the J gene end by 4 bases; junction bases not matched to a gene: 7. Germline CDR1 KGHSH, CDR2 LQKENI. CDR3 coding DNA: TGTGCCAGCTCCAGCATGGGACAGGGGGGCACTGAAGCTTTCTTT. Translated: CASSSMGQGGTEAFF.

The rearrangement links TRBV11-2 to TRBJ2-3; 10 bases match TRBD2. Germline V gives CDR1 SGHAT, CDR2 FQNNGV. The CDR3 contains 16 residues. The V gene end was trimmed by 5 bases and the J gene end by 2 bases; junction bases not matched to a gene: 7. CDR3 DNA: TGTGCCAGCAGCCTGGGAGCGGGGGGGAACACAGATACGCAGTATTTT. Encoded protein: CASSLGAGGNTDTQYF. Based on the CDR3 plus reference TRBV11-2 and TRBJ2-3, the full variable domain is EAGVAQSPRYKIIEKRQSVAFWCNPISGHATLYWYQQILGQGPKLLIQFQNNGVVDDSQLPKDRFSAERLKGVDSTLKIQPAKLEDSAVYLCASSLGAGGNTDTQYFGPGTRLTVL.

The J gene is TRBJ2-7, the V gene TRBV3-1 (or the pseudogene TRBV3-2), with D hard to call. CDR1 is LGHDT, CDR2 YNNKEL, per germline (reference sequence). V lost 1 base and J lost 4, with 2 bases in between. The CDR3 contains 11 residues. The CDR3 DNA sequence: TGTGCCAGCAGCCAAGTTTACGAGCAGTACTTC. Protein product: CASSQVYEQYF.

In this sample, this clone turned up once. V and J are TRBV5-5 and TRBJ1-2, with D maybe TRBD1 (5 bases). The CDR3 totals 16 residues. Trimming took 0 bases from V and 6 from J, leaving 18 bases between them. Germline V lookup: CDR1 SGHKS, CDR2 YYEKEE (reference sequence). This CDR3 reads CASSLALMGTGHGYTF. The CDR3 DNA is TGTGCCAGCAGCTTGGCGTTGATGGGTACGGGACATGGCTACACCTTC.

The genes are TRBV6-2 or TRBV6-3 and TRBJ1-1; maybe TRBD1 (6 bases). The CDR3 sequence is 13 residues long. V dropped 6 bases and J dropped 4 bases, with 12 bases sitting between them. Germline V CDR1 and CDR2: MNHEY, SVGEGT. The CDR3 DNA follows: TGTGCCAGCAGCTTAGACAGGTCCACTGAAGCTTTCTTT. It yields the protein CASSLDRSTEAFF.

This clone was observed a single time. The CDR3 region is CASSLRGGRVDTQYF. The CDR3 coding sequence is TGTGCCAGCAGCTTACGTGGCGGGAGGGTGGATACGCAGTATTTT. The rearrangement uses TRBV3-1 (or the pseudogene TRBV3-2) and TRBJ2-3; 9 bases agree with TRBD2. Germline V gene sequence: CDR1 LGHDT, CDR2 YNNKEL (reference sequence). With V trimmed by 5 bases and J by 6 bases, 9 bases remained unmatched. The CDR3 spans 15 residues.